The entry below gives a single T cell receptor (beta chain) sequence along with its context. V was clipped by 5 bases and J by 10 bases, with 18 bases between them. The V gene's germline CDR1 is LNHDA and CDR2 SQIVND (reference sequence). CDR3 length: 14 residues. This sample was included in a study of blood T cell repertoires in COVID-19. TCRdb keeps only in-frame clones here, not all; method: immunoSEQ multiplex PCR. The sample holds some 130,000 clones, more than 70% seen once. Sequenced sample: peripheral blood. The genes are TRBV19 and TRBJ2-1; maybe TRBD1 (6 bases). This receptor was identified in a man aged 55 to 70 with acute or convalescent COVID-19. The CDR3 DNA reads TGTGCCAGTAGTCTCGGACAGACAAGCGGAGAGCAGTTCTTC. This encodes CASSLGQTSGEQFF.